The present T cell receptor (beta chain) was sequenced within a study of blood T cell repertoires in COVID-19. Germline V CDR1 and CDR2: MNHEY, SVGAGI. V gave up 6 bases and J gave up 8 bases, with 8 bases separating them. The CDR3 loop spans 11 amino acids. Sequencing was performed with immunoSEQ multiplex PCR; in TCRdb, only in-frame clones are kept and a portion is missing. The repertoire has roughly 250,000 clones, about 89% of them found once; the top ten carry under 9.5%. What was sequenced was PBMCs or T cells enriched from blood (not recorded which). The gene calls are TRBV6-5 and TRBJ2-1, with D perhaps TRBD2 (6 bases). The TCR comes from a man aged 40-50 years who had recovered from COVID-19. CDR3 in amino acids: CASSTSYEQFF. The CDR3, as DNA: TGTGCCAGCAGCACTAGCTATGAGCAGTTCTTC.